The clone carrying this T cell receptor beta chain has a count of ten or more. Trimming cost V 5 bases and J 4 bases, with 17 bases left between them. The CDR3 is 15 residues long. Germline loops: CDR1 SEHNR, CDR2 FQNEAQ (reference sequence). The sample is drawn from a study of T-cell reconstitution after alpha-beta-depleted transplantation in children. The TCRbeta library incorporated unique molecular identifiers. From the PCR reads, TCRdb called clonotypes with MiXCR, one entry per CDR3 protein. The sample holds about 580,000 distinct CDR3 sequences, 20% to 25% seen once. This material consisted of PBMCs, mostly from graft donor cells, taken 360 days after TCRalphabeta/CD19-depleted stem cell transplant. This chain links TRBV7-9 with TRBJ1-2, with no clear D. The TCR sequence derives from a boy in the first two years of life who had a stem cell transplant for acute myeloid leukemia, so the T cells may come from the graft donor. This CDR3 is CASSPSQTLLYGYTF. In DNA, the CDR3 is TGTGCCAGCAGCCCTAGCCAAACACTTCTCTATGGCTACACCTTC.